This T cell receptor beta chain was observed in a study of Tregs in tolerant kidney transplant recipients. This clone appeared once. Profiled with immunoSEQ multiplex PCR; TCRdb holds only in-frame clones, not every one. The sample includes about 77,000 clones, under 98% of them seen just once. Germline CDR1 reads MGHRA; CDR2 reads YSYEKL. The length of the CDR3 is 17 residues. V shed 5 bases and J shed 3 bases, with 19 bases lying between them. The receptor was derived from a human donor who received a combined kidney and bone marrow transplant. The sequencing used CD4+ T cells from blood, collected before the transplant. The gene calls are TRBV4-1 and TRBJ2-2; a possible D gene is TRBD2 (6 bases). The CDR3 protein is CASSDLARGLDTGELFF. Written as DNA, the CDR3 is TGCGCCAGCAGCGATCTAGCGAGGGGTCTAGACACCGGGGAGCTGTTTTTT.